These 20 T cell receptor beta chains share one sample of origin, sequenced in a study of cytomegalovirus exposure and HLA in healthy donors. Both 60 Vbeta primers and 13 Jbeta primers went into the PCR. The repertoire was sequenced with immunoSEQ multiplex PCR; TCRdb's copy has only in-frame clones and lacks some. The data show approximately 170,000 clones, over 80% seen once. The sample was PBMCs. These receptors originate from a boy younger than 10 in good health and CMV-seronegative.

The chain carries TRBV30 and TRBJ2-2; 10 bases fit TRBD1. Trimming at V came to 5 bases and at J to 4 bases, leaving 7 bases not matched to a gene. The CDR3 is 15 residues long. The germline V gene encodes CDR1 GTSNPN and CDR2 SVGIG (reference sequence). CDR3 DNA sequence: TGTGCCTGGGCCCCAAGGACAGGGGGCACCGGGGAGCTGTTTTTT. Residues: CAWAPRTGGTGELFF. Using reference TRBV30 and TRBJ2-2 for the parts outside the CDR3, the full variable domain is SQTIHQWPATLVQPVGSPLSLECTVEGTSNPNLYWYRQAAGRGLQLLFYSVGIGQISSEVPQNLSASRPQDRQFILSSKKLLLSDSGFYLCAWAPRTGGTGELFFGEGSRLTVL.

This clone was seen more than once but under ten times. The gene calls are TRBV6-1 and TRBJ2-6, with TRBD2 matching over 7 bases. This CDR3 contains 16 residues. J lost 4 bases, V lost 4 bases, and 7 bases had no gene match. Germline loops: CDR1 MNHNS, CDR2 SASEGT. The CDR3: CASSADGGSGANVLTF. CDR3 bases: TGTGCCAGCAGTGCGGACGGGGGGTCAGGGGCCAACGTCCTGACTTTC.

The table lists this clone with a count of one. The chain combines TRBV2 with TRBJ1-2; D gene ambiguous. The ends were cut back, 4 bases at V and 1 base at J, with 10 bases in the middle. Germline lookup yields CDR1 SNHLY and CDR2 FYNNEI. The CDR3 length is 14 residues. The CDR3 protein is CASSAEFGNYGYTF. The CDR3 DNA reads as TGTGCCAGCAGTGCGGAGTTCGGTAACTATGGCTACACCTTC.

The J gene is TRBJ1-2, the V gene TRBV5-4; 9 nucleotides match TRBD1. The V gene end was trimmed by 0 bases and the J gene end by 2 bases; junction bases not matched to a gene: 2. From germline, CDR1 is SGHNT and CDR2 YYREEE (reference sequence). This CDR3 comprises 15 residues. Here the CDR3 reads CASSLVGTGNYGYTF. Written as DNA, the CDR3 is TGTGCCAGCAGCTTGGTAGGGACAGGGAACTATGGCTACACCTTC.

The chain recombines TRBV2 with TRBJ2-1; 9 positions agree with TRBD2. V lost 8 bases to trimming and J lost 10 bases; unmatched junction nucleotides: 3. The CDR3 runs 11 residues. CDR1 SNHLY and CDR2 FYNNEI come from the germline V gene. CDR3 coding DNA: TGTGCCAGCCGCGGGGGGGTCGAGCAGTTCTTC. It yields the protein CASRGGVEQFF.

The table lists this clone with a few counts. The J gene is TRBJ2-5, the V gene TRBV2; D ambiguous. The CDR3 has 14 amino acids. Trimming left V 4 bases short and J 2 bases short, with 11 bases between. Germline CDR1 SNHLY, CDR2 FYNNEI. Written as DNA, the CDR3 is TGTGCCAGCAGTGCGTTTTACTCACAAGAGACCCAGTACTTC. Residues: CASSAFYSQETQYF.

The J gene is TRBJ2-7, the V gene TRBV4-2; possible D gene TRBD1, 6 bases. Trimming cost V 1 base and J 5 bases, with 12 bases left between them. The V gene's germline CDR1 is LGHNA and CDR2 YNFKEQ. The CDR3 consists of 14 residues. The CDR3 DNA is TGTGCCAGCAGCCAAGGCAGGGGCGGCGACGAGCAGTACTTC. Its protein is CASSQGRGGDEQYF.

This clone has a single count. V gene TRBV19 combines with J gene TRBJ1-1; D is possibly TRBD1 (5 bases). Germline CDR1 is LNHDA and CDR2 is SQIVND (reference sequence). Trimming took 5 bases from V and 1 from J, leaving 8 bases between them. The CDR3 runs to 13 residues. In DNA form, the CDR3 reads TGTGCCAGTAGTCCGACAGAGAACACTGAAGCTTTCTTT. The encoded protein is CASSPTENTEAFF.

The V call is TRBV28, the J call TRBJ2-3; a possible D gene is TRBD1 (7 bases). CDR3 length equals 15 residues. V lost 2 bases and J 1 base, leaving 10 bases between the germline ends. Germline CDR1 reads MDHEN; CDR2 reads SYDVKM. The CDR3 coding sequence is TGTGCCAGCAGTTTAACCAGGGGGGGCACAGATACGCAGTATTTT. Its protein product is CASSLTRGGTDTQYF. Together with reference TRBV28 and TRBJ2-3, the CDR3 gives the full variable domain: DVKVTQSSRYLVKRTGEKVFLECVQDMDHENMFWYRQDPGLGLRLIYFSYDVKMKEKGDIPEGYSVSREKKERFSLILESASTNQTSMYLCASSLTRGGTDTQYFGPGTRLTVL.

This rearrangement joins TRBV5-8 to TRBJ2-1, with TRBD2 matching over 7 bases. Trimming at V came to 1 base and at J to 9 bases, leaving 19 bases not matched to a gene. In germline, CDR1 is SGHTS, CDR2 YDEGEE. This CDR3 region has 18 residues. CDR3 sequence (DNA): TGTGCCAGCAGCTTGTTTTATGGCGGGAGAAGCAAACCGGGTGAGCAGTTCTTC. It specifies CASSLFYGGRSKPGEQFF.

The chain employs TRBV7-9 and TRBJ1-2; the D is unclear. The V gene's germline CDR1 is SEHNR and CDR2 FQNEAQ (reference sequence). The CDR3 runs to 14 residues. V was pared by 5 bases and J by 1 base, with 11 bases between. The CDR3 region is CASSPMTHNYGYTF. DNA for the CDR3: TGTGCCAGCAGCCCTATGACACATAACTATGGCTACACCTTC.

V usage is TRBV19 and J usage is TRBJ1-2, with a weak D call TRBD1 (5 bases). There are 15 residues in the CDR3. V was pared by 0 bases and J by 1 base, with 9 bases between. Germline assignment: CDR1 LNHDA and CDR2 SQIVND (reference sequence). The CDR3 DNA is TGTGCCAGTAGTATAGAAGACAGCCTTAACTATGGCTACACCTTC. It is translated as CASSIEDSLNYGYTF. Based on the CDR3 plus reference TRBV19 and TRBJ1-2, the full variable domain is DGGITQSPKYLFRKEGQNVTLSCEQNLNHDAMYWYRQDPGQGLRLIYYSQIVNDFQKGDIAEGYSVSREKKESFPLTVTSAQKNPTAFYLCASSIEDSLNYGYTFGSGTRLTVV.

This CDR3 reads CASRTTGQGSNQPQHF. In DNA form, the CDR3 reads TGTGCCAGCAGGACCACCGGACAGGGCAGCAATCAGCCCCAGCATTTT. This sequence joins TRBV28 and TRBJ1-5, with TRBD1 matching over 8 bases. This CDR3 comprises 16 residues. CDR1 is MDHEN and CDR2 is SYDVKM in the germline V gene. V lost 6 bases, J lost 1 base, and 8 bases stayed unmatched.

This clone was picked up a small number of times. The V and J genes are TRBV7-2 and TRBJ1-5, with 7 nucleotides matching TRBD1. The length of the CDR3 is 15 residues. CDR1 and CDR2 (germline): SGHTA, FQGNSA. Trimming at V came to 1 base and at J to 6 bases, leaving 6 bases not matched to a gene. The CDR3 loop reads CASSLVQGVFQPQHF. CDR3 coding DNA: TGTGCCAGCAGCTTAGTCCAGGGGGTCTTTCAGCCCCAGCATTTT.

This rearrangement joins TRBV30 to TRBJ2-7, with 8 bases identical to TRBD1. Germline-derived CDR1 and CDR2 are GTSNPN and SVGIG (reference sequence). The CDR3 sequence is 13 residues long. V trimming: 2 bases; J trimming: 6 bases; junction bases outside the gene matches: 6. The chain's CDR3 is CAWSRQGLSEQYF. The CDR3 nucleotides are TGTGCCTGGAGTCGACAGGGGTTGAGCGAGCAGTACTTC.

V gene TRBV5-3 combines with J gene TRBJ1-2; D perhaps matches TRBD1 (5 bases). TRBV5-3 is an ORF, with its function uncertain. The V and J ends lost 9 bases and 4 bases respectively, with 16 bases between them. There are 13 residues in the CDR3. CDR3 residues: CATSWEGPYGYTF. The CDR3 DNA follows: TGTGCCACCTCGTGGGAGGGGCCCTATGGCTACACCTTC.

This rearrangement joins TRBV27 to TRBJ1-1; a possible D gene is TRBD1 (5 bases). V dropped 6 bases and J dropped 2 bases, with 10 bases sitting between them. The germline CDR1 and CDR2 sequences are MNHEY and SMNVEV (reference sequence). This CDR3 has 13 amino acids. The CDR3 coding sequence is TGTGCCAGCAGGGCCAGGGATAACACTGAAGCTTTCTTT. Translation gives CASRARDNTEAFF.

The V call is TRBV7-3, the J call TRBJ1-3; no definite D call. Germline V CDR1 and CDR2: SGHTA, FQGTGA. The CDR3 covers 14 residues. The ends were cut back, 1 base at V and 1 base at J, with 5 bases in the middle. CDR3 loop: CASSLSGSGNTIYF. The CDR3 DNA is TGTGCCAGCAGCTTAAGCGGATCTGGAAACACCATATATTTT.

The genes are TRBV2 and TRBJ2-5, with 11 bases identical to TRBD2. This CDR3 is 15 amino acids long. Losses at the gene ends were 5 bases for V and 4 bases for J; bases not matched to a gene: 6. The germline CDR1 and CDR2 sequences are SNHLY and FYNNEI. The CDR3 is CASSSQTSGTETQYF. CDR3 sequence (DNA): TGTGCCAGCAGTTCGCAGACTAGCGGGACAGAGACCCAGTACTTC.

This sequence joins TRBV10-3 and TRBJ1-2, with 9 bases aligning to TRBD1. There are 16 residues in the CDR3. The V gene's germline CDR1 is ENHRY and CDR2 SYGVKD. Losses at the gene ends were 3 bases for V and 5 bases for J; bases not matched to a gene: 10. The CDR3 region has the DNA TGTGCCATCAGTGACGAATCCGGGACAGGGAAGTATGGCTACACCTTC. Its protein product is CAISDESGTGKYGYTF.